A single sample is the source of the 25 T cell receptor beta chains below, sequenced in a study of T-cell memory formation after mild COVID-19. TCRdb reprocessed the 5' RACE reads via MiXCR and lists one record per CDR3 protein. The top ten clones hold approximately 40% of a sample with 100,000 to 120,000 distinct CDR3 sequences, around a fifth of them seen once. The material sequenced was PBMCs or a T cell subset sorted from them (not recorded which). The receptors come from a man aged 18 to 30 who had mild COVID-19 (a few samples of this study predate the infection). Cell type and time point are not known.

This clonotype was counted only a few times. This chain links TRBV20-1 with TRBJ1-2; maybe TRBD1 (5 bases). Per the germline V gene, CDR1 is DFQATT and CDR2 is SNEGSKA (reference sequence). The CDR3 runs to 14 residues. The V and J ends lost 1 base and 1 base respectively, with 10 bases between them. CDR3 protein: CSARVWGFNYGYTF. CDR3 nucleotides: TGCAGTGCTAGAGTTTGGGGCTTTAACTATGGCTACACCTTC.

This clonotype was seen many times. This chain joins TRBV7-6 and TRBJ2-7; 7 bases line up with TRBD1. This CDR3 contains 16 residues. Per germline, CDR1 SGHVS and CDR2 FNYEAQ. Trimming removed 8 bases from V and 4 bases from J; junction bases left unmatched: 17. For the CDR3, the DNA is TGTGCCAGCGCCCTGGAGACAGGGCCTTACTCTTACGAGCAGTACTTC. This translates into CASALETGPYSYEQYF.

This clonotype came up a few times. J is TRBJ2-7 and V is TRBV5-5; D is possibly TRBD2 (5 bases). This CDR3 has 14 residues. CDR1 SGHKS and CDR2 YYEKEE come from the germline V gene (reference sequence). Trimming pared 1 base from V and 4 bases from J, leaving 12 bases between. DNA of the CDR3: TGTGCCAGCAGCTTGCTGGGAACGGGGTACGAGCAGTACTTC. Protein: CASSLLGTGYEQYF.

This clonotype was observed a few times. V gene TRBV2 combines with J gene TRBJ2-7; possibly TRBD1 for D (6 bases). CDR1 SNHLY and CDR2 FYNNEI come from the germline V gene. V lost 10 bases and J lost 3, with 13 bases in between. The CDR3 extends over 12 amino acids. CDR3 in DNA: TGTGCCATACAGGGCAGTATCTACGAGCAGTACTTC. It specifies CAIQGSIYEQYF.

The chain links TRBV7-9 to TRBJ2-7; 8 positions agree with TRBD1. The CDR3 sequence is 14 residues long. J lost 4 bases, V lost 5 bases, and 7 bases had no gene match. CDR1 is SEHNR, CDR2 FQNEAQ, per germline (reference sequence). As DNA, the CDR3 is TGTGCCAGCAGCGGCCGGGACAGGATTTACGAGCAGTACGTC. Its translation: CASSGRDRIYEQYV.

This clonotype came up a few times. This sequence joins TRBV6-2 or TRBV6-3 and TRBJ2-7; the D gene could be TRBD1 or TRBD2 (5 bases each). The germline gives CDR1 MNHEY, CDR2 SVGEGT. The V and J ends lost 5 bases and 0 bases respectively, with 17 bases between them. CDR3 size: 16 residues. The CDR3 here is CASSRPTGTSSYEQYV. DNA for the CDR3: TGTGCCAGCAGTCGTCCGACGGGGACGAGCTCCTACGAGCAGTACGTC.

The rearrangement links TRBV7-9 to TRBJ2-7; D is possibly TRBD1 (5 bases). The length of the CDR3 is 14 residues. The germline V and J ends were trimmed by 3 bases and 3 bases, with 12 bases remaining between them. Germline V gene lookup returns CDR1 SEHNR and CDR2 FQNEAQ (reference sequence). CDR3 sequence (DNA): TGTGCCAGCAGCTTCCCAGGGTTTCACTACGAGCAGTACTTC. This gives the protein CASSFPGFHYEQYF.

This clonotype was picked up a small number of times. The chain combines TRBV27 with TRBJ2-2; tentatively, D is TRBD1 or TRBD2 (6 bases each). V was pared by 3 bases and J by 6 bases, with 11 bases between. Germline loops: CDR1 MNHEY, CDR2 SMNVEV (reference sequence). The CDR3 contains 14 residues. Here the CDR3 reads CASSFGGGPGELFF. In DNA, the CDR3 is TGTGCCAGCAGTTTCGGGGGCGGCCCCGGGGAGCTGTTTTTT.

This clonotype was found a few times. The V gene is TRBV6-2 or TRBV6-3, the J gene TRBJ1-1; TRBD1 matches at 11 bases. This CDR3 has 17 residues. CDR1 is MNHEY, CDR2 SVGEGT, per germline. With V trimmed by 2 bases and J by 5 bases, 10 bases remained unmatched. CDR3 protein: CASSYVGQGAETTEAFF. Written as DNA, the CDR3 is TGTGCCAGCAGTTACGTTGGACAGGGGGCCGAGACGACTGAAGCTTTCTTT.

The DNA for the CDR3 is TGCGCCAGCAGCCCACAGGGTAGCTCTGGGGCCAACGTCCTGACTTTC. This sequence encodes CASSPQGSSGANVLTF. This rearrangement joins TRBV4-1 to TRBJ2-6, with a possible D match to TRBD1 (6 bases). This CDR3 region has 16 residues. V was clipped by 4 bases and J by 0 bases, with 10 bases between them. CDR1 MGHRA and CDR2 YSYEKL come from the germline V gene.

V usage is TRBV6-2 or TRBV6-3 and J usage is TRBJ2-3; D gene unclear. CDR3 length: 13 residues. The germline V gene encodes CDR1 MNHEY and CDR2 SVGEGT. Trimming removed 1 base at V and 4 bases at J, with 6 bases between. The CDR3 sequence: CASSYWSADTQYF. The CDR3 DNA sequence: TGTGCCAGCAGTTACTGGTCCGCAGATACGCAGTATTTT.

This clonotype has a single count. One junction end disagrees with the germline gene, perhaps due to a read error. The CDR3 protein is CASSVPGGRNPEAFF. For the CDR3, the DNA is TGTGCCAGCAGCGTCCCAGGGGGGAGGAACCCTGAAGCTTTCTTT. The chain is built from TRBV7-9 and TRBJ1-1; TRBD1 matches at 7 bases. The V gene's germline CDR1 is SEHNR and CDR2 FQNEAQ (reference sequence). This CDR3 comprises 15 residues.

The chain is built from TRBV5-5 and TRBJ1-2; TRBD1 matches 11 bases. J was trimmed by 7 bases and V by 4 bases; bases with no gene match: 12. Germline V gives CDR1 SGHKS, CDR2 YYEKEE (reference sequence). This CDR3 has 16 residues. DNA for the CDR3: TGTGCCAGCAGCGAAGACCCGGGACAGGGGGAAGGTGGCTACACCTTC. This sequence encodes CASSEDPGQGEGGYTF.

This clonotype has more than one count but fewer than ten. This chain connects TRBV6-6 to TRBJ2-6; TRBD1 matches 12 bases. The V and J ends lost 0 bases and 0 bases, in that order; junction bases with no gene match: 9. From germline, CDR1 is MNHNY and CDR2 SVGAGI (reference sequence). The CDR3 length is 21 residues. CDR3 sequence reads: CASSYSAGTGGDYSGANVLTF. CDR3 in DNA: TGTGCCAGCAGTTACTCCGCCGGGACAGGGGGCGACTACTCTGGGGCCAACGTCCTGACTTTC.

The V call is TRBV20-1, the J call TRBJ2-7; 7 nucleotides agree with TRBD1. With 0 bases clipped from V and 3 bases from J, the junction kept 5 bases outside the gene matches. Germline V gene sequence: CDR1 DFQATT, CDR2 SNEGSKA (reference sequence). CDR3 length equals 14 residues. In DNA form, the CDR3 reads TGCAGTGCTAGAGATACAGGGGCCTTCTACGAGCAGTACGTC. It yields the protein CSARDTGAFYEQYV.

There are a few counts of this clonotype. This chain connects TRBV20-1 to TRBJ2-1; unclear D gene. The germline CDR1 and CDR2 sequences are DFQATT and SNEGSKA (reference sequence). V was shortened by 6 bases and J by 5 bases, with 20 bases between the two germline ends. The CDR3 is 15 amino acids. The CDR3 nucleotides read TGCAGTGCGGAAGGGTCCCCCACGACTGACAATGAGCAGTTCTTC. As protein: CSAEGSPTTDNEQFF.

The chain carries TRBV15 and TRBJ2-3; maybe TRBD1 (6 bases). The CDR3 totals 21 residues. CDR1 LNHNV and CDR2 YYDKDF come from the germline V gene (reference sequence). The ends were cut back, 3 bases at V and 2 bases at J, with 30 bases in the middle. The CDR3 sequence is CATSRTIALSEGGSNTDTQYF. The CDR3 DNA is TGTGCCACCAGCAGGACTATTGCCTTGTCGGAAGGGGGATCAAACACAGATACGCAGTATTTT.

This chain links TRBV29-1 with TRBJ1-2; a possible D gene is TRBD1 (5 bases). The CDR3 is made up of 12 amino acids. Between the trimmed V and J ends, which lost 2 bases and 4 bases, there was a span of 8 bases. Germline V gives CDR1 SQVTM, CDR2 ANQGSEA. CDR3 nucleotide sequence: TGCAGCGTTGAAACGGGGCTCTATGGCTACACCTTC. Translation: CSVETGLYGYTF.

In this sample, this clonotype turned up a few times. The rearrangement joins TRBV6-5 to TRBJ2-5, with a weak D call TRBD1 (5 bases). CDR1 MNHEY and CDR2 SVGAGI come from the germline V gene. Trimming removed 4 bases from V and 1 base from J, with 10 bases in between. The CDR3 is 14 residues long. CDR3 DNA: TGTGCCAGCAGTTCGACCAGGGTCCAAGAGACCCAGTACTTC. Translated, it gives CASSSTRVQETQYF.

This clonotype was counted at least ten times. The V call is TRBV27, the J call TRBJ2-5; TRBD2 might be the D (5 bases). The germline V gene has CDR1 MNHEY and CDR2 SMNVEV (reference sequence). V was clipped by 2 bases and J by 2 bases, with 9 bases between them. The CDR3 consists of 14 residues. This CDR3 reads CASSLAGLQETQYF. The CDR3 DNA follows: TGTGCCAGCAGTTTAGCAGGACTTCAAGAGACCCAGTACTTC.

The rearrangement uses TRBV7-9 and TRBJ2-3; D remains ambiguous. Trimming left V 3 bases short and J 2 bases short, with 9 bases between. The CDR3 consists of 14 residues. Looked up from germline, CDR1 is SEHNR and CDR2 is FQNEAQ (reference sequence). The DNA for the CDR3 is TGTGCCAGCAGCTTTGAACGCAACACAGATACGCAGTATTTT. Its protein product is CASSFERNTDTQYF.

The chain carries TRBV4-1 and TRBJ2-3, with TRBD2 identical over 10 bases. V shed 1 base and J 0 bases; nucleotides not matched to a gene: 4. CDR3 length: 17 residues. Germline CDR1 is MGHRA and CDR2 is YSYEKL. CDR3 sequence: CASSQVQRGGSTDTQYF. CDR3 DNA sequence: TGCGCCAGCAGCCAAGTCCAGCGGGGGGGTAGCACAGATACGCAGTATTTT.

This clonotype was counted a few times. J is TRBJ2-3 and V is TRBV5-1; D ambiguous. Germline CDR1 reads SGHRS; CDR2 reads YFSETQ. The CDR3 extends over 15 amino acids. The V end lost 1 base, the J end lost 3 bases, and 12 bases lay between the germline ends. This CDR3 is CASSLSDGPTDTQYF. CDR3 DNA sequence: TGCGCCAGCAGCTTGTCAGACGGCCCAACAGATACGCAGTATTTT.

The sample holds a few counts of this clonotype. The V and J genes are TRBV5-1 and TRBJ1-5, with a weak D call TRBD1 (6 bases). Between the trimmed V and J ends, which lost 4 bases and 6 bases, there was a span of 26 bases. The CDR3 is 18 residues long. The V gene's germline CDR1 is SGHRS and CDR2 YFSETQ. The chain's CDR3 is CASSPVVSTEGGAQPQHF. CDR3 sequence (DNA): TGCGCCAGCAGCCCGGTAGTGTCCACCGAAGGGGGAGCTCAGCCCCAGCATTTT.

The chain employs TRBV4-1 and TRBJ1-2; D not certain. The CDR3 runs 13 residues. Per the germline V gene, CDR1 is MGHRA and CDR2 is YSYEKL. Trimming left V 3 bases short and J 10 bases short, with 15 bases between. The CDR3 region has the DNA TGCGCCAGCAGCCAGGCGGACTCCGGAGACTACACCTTC. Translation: CASSQADSGDYTF.